These T cell receptor beta chains were read from a single sample in a study of breast tumors, draining lymph nodes, adjacent tissues. TCRdb redid the calling of the multiplex PCR reads with MiXCR, one entry per CDR3 protein. The data hold some 25,000 distinct CDR3 sequences, with approximately 75% observed a single time. Sequencing input: tumor-adjacent breast tissue. Receptors were obtained from a female donor with breast cancer. Some clones in this sample may be carry-over from other donors' samples. Each CDR3 is given with its conserved first and last residue. The D gene is left open where the match is weak. A row's size may be missing; if present it is once, few, many or a size class.

D: -; V: TRBV11-3; size: -; J: TRBJ2-7; CDR3: CASSLDAGNYEQYF; DNA: TGTGCCAGCAGCTTAGATGCAGGGAACTACGAGCAGTACTTC
D: -; V: TRBV6-2/TRBV6-3; size: -; J: TRBJ1-2; CDR3: CASSFTGTYGYTF; DNA: TGTGCCAGCAGTTTCACAGGGACCTATGGCTACACCTTC
D: TRBD2; V: TRBV20-1; size: -; J: TRBJ2-7; CDR3: CSARDRAGAYEQYF; DNA: TGCAGTGCTAGAGATAGGGCGGGAGCGTACGAGCAGTACTTC
D: -; V: TRBV5-1; size: medium-sized; J: TRBJ2-3; CDR3: CASSLNTDTQYF; DNA: TGCGCCAGCAGCTTGAACACAGATACGCAGTATTTT
D: TRBD1; V: TRBV20-1; size: -; J: TRBJ1-6; CDR3: CSASQTGNSPLHF; DNA: TGCAGTGCTAGCCAGACAGGGAATTCACCCCTCCACTTT
D: -; V: TRBV5-4; size: -; J: TRBJ2-1; CDR3: CASSPRRSYNEQFF; DNA: TGTGCCAGCAGCCCGCGGCGCTCCTACAATGAGCAGTTCTTC
D: TRBD2; V: TRBV20-1; size: -; J: TRBJ2-1; CDR3: CSASRLAGDYNEQFF; DNA: TGCAGTGCTAGCAGACTAGCGGGGGACTACAATGAGCAGTTCTTC
D: TRBD2; V: TRBV7-2; size: -; J: TRBJ2-7; CDR3: CASSRPLAGGSEQYF; DNA: TGTGCCAGCAGCCGACCACTAGCGGGAGGATCCGAGCAGTACTTC
D: TRBD2; V: TRBV20-1; size: -; J: TRBJ2-5; CDR3: CSASSTSGRTQYF; DNA: TGCAGTGCTAGTTCAACTAGCGGGAGGACCCAGTACTTC
D: -; V: TRBV11-2; size: -; J: TRBJ1-6; CDR3: CASSLVGPRSPLHF; DNA: TGTGCCAGCAGCTTAGTGGGTCCACGATCACCCCTCCACTTT
D: -; V: TRBV6-1; size: -; J: TRBJ1-2; CDR3: CASSAYSSYTF; DNA: TGTGCCAGCAGTGCCTATTCGAGCTACACCTTC
D: TRBD2; V: TRBV28; size: -; J: TRBJ2-7; CDR3: CASTREGRHEQYF; DNA: TGTGCCAGCACGCGGGAGGGCCGGCACGAGCAGTACTTC
D: TRBD2; V: TRBV4-2; size: few; J: TRBJ2-1; CDR3: CASSRTYLTSGSGHNEQFF; DNA: TGTGCCAGCAGCCGAACCTACTTGACTAGCGGGAGCGGTCACAATGAGCAGTTCTTC
D: TRBD2; V: TRBV2; size: many; J: TRBJ2-5; CDR3: CASSPGLAGVETQYF; DNA: TGTGCCAGCAGTCCGGGACTAGCGGGAGTGGAGACCCAGTACTTC
D: -; V: TRBV7-3; size: -; J: TRBJ2-1; CDR3: CASSFYPAAYNEQFF; DNA: TGTGCCAGCAGCTTTTACCCAGCGGCGTACAATGAGCAGTTCTTC
D: -; V: TRBV19; size: -; J: TRBJ1-2; CDR3: CASSIAGGYTF; DNA: TGTGCCAGTAGTATAGCGGGTGGCTACACCTTC
D: TRBD1; V: TRBV18; size: many; J: TRBJ2-3; CDR3: CASSPRDRFADTQYF; DNA: TGTGCCAGCTCACCACGGGACAGGTTCGCAGATACGCAGTATTTT
D: -; V: TRBV29-1; size: few; J: TRBJ1-2; CDR3: CSVDWQGGGYTF; DNA: TGCAGCGTTGATTGGCAGGGCGGTGGCTACACCTTC
D: TRBD2; V: TRBV24-1; size: -; J: TRBJ2-1; CDR3: CATSTGTSGILYNEQFF; DNA: TGTGCCACCAGTACCGGGACTAGCGGTATTCTGTACAATGAGCAGTTCTTC
D: -; V: TRBV5-1; size: -; J: TRBJ2-1; CDR3: CASSFTGRSNEQFF; DNA: TGCGCCAGCAGCTTCACGGGCAGGAGCAATGAGCAGTTCTTC
D: TRBD2; V: TRBV11-2; size: many; J: TRBJ2-3; CDR3: CASSRTSGALRSSTDTQYF; DNA: TGTGCCAGCTCGCGTACTAGCGGGGCCCTGAGATCTAGCACAGATACGCAGTATTTT
D: TRBD1; V: TRBV19; size: -; J: TRBJ2-1; CDR3: CASALQGGGSYNEQFF; DNA: TGTGCCAGTGCCTTACAGGGGGGAGGCTCCTACAATGAGCAGTTCTTC
D: -; V: TRBV6-5; size: -; J: TRBJ2-7; CDR3: CASSYKFEQYF; DNA: TGTGCCAGCAGTTATAAGTTCGAGCAGTACTTC
D: TRBD2; V: TRBV2; size: -; J: TRBJ2-1; CDR3: CASSGTSGSGEQFF; DNA: TGTGCCAGCAGTGGGACTAGCGGTTCTGGTGAGCAGTTCTTC
D: -; V: TRBV19; size: -; J: TRBJ2-3; CDR3: CATRTEDYTDTQYF; DNA: TGTGCCACCAGGACAGAAGATTACACAGATACGCAGTATTTT
D: -; V: TRBV20-1; size: -; J: TRBJ2-1; CDR3: CSASPQFSSVSYNEQFF; DNA: TGCAGTGCTAGCCCCCAATTTTCGTCCGTCTCCTACAATGAGCAGTTCTTC
D: -; V: TRBV2; size: -; J: TRBJ2-1; CDR3: CASSTTNNEQFF; DNA: TGTGCCAGCAGTACCACGAACAATGAGCAGTTCTTC
D: TRBD2; V: TRBV30; size: -; J: TRBJ2-7; CDR3: CAWAGGREGYEQYF; DNA: TGTGCCTGGGCAGGAGGACGGGAGGGCTACGAGCAGTACTTC
D: TRBD2; V: TRBV30; size: -; J: TRBJ2-3; CDR3: CAWNKGTRSTDTQYF; DNA: TGTGCCTGGAACAAGGGGACTAGGTCCACAGATACGCAGTATTTT
D: TRBD1; V: TRBV19; size: once; J: TRBJ1-3; CDR3: CASSTGTVTGNTIYF; DNA: TGTGCCAGTAGTACTGGGACAGTTACTGGAAACACCATATATTTT
D: -; V: TRBV5-1; size: -; J: TRBJ1-4; CDR3: CASSLQGRENEKLFF; DNA: TGCGCCAGCAGCTTGCAGGGACGAGAAAATGAAAAACTGTTTTTT